The 5 T cell receptor beta chains in this list originate from one sample, sequenced in a study of T cells after posttransplantation cyclophosphamide. Here immunoSEQ multiplex PCR was the method, and the copy in TCRdb shows in-frame clones only, minus some. This sample has tens of thousands of clones, each found more than once. Sequencing was performed on PBMCs. Receptor source: a man aged 40-55 years in good health, CMV-negative, and a related stem cell transplant donor.

This clone was seen repeatedly, ten times or more. The chain uses TRBV4-3 and TRBJ2-1, with TRBD2 identical over 11 bases. CDR3 length: 17 amino acids. Germline V gene data show CDR1 as LGHNA and CDR2 as YSLEER. With V trimmed by 3 bases and J by 4 bases, 8 bases remained unmatched. CDR3 amino acids: CASSQGTSGSLYNEQFF. CDR3 DNA sequence: TGCGCCAGCAGCCAGGGGACTAGCGGAAGCCTATACAATGAGCAGTTCTTC.

Ten or more counts support this clone. In DNA form, the CDR3 reads TGTGCCAGCAGCGTAGCGCCTCCGGGAATCGGAAACACCATATATTTT. Its translation is CASSVAPPGIGNTIYF. The V gene is TRBV9, the J gene TRBJ1-3; D call uncertain. The V end lost 0 bases, the J end lost 4 bases, and 14 bases lay between the germline ends. CDR1 and CDR2 from the germline V gene are SGDLS and YYNGEE. The CDR3 is made up of 16 amino acids.

This clone was detected a few times. V is TRBV5-1 and J is TRBJ2-1, with 11 nucleotides matching TRBD2. This CDR3 region has 16 residues. Germline trimming cut 0 bases from V and 8 bases from J; bases unmatched to any gene: 7. Germline loops: CDR1 SGHRS, CDR2 YFSETQ. The CDR3 reads CASSLDGLAGGHEQFF. In nucleotides, the CDR3 is TGCGCCAGCAGCTTGGACGGGCTAGCGGGAGGCCATGAGCAGTTCTTC.

This clone was counted ten times or more. This rearrangement joins TRBV19 to TRBJ1-6; the match to TRBD1 covers 7 bases. CDR3 length equals 15 residues. Germline CDR1 reads LNHDA; CDR2 reads SQIVND (reference sequence). The junction had 9 bases not matched to a gene; V was cut back by 4 bases and J by 9 bases. The CDR3 region is CASSKWVQGISPLHF. The CDR3 DNA sequence: TGTGCCAGTAGTAAGTGGGTACAGGGGATTTCACCCCTCCACTTT.

This clone was observed many times. V and J are TRBV7-3 and TRBJ2-3, with 10 positions matching TRBD2. After removal of 6 bases from V and 5 bases from J, the junction contained 8 bases not matched to a gene. CDR3 length: 15 residues. Germline V gives CDR1 SGHTA, CDR2 FQGTGA. CDR3 bases: TGTGCCAGCAGTGCCATTAGCGGGGGGCTAGATACGCAGTATTTT. It codes for CASSAISGGLDTQYF.